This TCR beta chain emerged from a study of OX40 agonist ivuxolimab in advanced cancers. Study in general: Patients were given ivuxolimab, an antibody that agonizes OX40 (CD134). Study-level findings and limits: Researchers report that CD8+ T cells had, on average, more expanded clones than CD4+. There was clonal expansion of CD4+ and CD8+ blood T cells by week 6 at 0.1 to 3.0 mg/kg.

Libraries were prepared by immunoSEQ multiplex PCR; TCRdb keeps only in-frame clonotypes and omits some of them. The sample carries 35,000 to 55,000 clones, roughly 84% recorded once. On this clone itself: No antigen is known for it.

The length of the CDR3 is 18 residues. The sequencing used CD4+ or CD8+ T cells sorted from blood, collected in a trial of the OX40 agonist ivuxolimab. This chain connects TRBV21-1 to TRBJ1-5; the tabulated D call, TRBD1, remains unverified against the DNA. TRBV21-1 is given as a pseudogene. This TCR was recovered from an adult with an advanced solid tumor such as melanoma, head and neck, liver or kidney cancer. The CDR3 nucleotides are TGTGCCAGCAGCACCGTCCCGGGACAGGGTTGGCCTAATCAGCCCCAGCATTTT. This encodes CASSTVPGQGWPNQPQHF.